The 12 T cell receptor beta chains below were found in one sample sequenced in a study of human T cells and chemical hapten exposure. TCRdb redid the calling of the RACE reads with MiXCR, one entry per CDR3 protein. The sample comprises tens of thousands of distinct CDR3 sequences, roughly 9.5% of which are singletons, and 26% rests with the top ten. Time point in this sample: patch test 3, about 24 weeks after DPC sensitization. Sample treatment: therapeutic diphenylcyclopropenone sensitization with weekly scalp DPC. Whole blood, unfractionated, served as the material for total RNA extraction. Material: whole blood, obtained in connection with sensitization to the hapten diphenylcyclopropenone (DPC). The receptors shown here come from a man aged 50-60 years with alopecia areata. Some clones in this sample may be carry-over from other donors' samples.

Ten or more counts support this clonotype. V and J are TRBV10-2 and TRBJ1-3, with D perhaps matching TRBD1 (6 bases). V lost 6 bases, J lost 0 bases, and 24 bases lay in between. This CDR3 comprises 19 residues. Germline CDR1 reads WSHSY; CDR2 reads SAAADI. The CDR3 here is CASRTEGGRSSSSGNTIYF. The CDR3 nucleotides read TGCGCCAGCAGGACCGAGGGGGGACGCTCCTCGAGCTCTGGAAACACCATATATTTT.

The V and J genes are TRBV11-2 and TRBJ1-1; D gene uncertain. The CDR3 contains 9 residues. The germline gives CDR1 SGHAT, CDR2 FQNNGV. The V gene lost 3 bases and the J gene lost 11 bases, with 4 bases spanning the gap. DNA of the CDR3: TGTGCCAGCAGCTTTCCGGCTTTCTTT. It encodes CASSFPAFF.

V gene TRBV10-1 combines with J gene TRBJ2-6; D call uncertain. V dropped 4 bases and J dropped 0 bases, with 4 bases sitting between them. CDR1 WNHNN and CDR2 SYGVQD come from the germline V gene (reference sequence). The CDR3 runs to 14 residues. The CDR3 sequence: CASSGGSGANVLTF. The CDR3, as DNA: TGCGCCAGCAGTGGAGGCTCTGGGGCCAACGTCCTGACTTTC.

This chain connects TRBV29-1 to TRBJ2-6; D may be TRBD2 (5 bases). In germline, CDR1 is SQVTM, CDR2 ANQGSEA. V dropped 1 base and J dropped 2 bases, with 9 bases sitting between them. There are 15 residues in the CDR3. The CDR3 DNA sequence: TGCAGCGTTGAAGTCTGGAGGCCTGGGGCCAACGTCCTGACTTTC. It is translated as CSVEVWRPGANVLTF.

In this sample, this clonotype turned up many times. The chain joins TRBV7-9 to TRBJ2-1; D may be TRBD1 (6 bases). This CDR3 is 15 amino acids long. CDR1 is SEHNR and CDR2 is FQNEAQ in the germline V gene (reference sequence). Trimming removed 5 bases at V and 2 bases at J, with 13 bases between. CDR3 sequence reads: CASSQDSLPYNEQFF. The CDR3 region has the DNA TGTGCCAGCAGCCAGGACAGTCTTCCCTACAATGAGCAGTTCTTC.

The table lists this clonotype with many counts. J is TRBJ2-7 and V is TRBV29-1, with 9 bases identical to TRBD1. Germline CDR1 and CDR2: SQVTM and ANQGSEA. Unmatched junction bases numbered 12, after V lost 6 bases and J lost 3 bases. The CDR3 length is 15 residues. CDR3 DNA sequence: TGCAGCGTAGCTAATACCGGGACAGGGTTCTACGAGCAGTACTTC. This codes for CSVANTGTGFYEQYF.

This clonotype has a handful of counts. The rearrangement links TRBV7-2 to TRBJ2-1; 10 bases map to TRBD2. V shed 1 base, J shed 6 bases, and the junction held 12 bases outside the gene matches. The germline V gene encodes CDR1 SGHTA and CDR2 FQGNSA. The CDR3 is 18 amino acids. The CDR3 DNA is TGTGCCAGCAGCTTAGAGGGTCTCAGCGGGAGGGCTTTCAATGAGCAGTTCTTC. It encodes CASSLEGLSGRAFNEQFF.

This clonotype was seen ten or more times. The CDR3 DNA reads TGTGCCAGCAGCACAAGGACAGTAAACACCGGGGAGCTGTTTTTT. It is translated as CASSTRTVNTGELFF. The genes are TRBV7-9 and TRBJ2-2; tentatively, D is TRBD1 (6 bases). CDR3 length: 15 residues. The germline gives CDR1 SEHNR, CDR2 FQNEAQ (reference sequence). Trimming removed 5 bases from V and 2 bases from J, with 12 bases in between.

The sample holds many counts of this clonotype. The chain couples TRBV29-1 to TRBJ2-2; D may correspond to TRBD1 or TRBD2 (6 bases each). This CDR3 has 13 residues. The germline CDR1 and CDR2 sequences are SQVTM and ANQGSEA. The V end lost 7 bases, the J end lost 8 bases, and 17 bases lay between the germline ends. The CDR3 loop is CSAGHGGLGELFF. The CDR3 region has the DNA TGCAGCGCTGGGCACGGGGGCCTAGGGGAGCTGTTTTTT.

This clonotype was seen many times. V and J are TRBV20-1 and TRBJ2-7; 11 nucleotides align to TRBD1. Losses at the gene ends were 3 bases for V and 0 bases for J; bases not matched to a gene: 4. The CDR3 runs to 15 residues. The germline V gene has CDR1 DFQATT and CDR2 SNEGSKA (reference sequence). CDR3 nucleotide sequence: TGCAGTGCTAGCATCGGGACAGGGGGCTCCTACGAGCAGTACTTC. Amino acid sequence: CSASIGTGGSYEQYF.

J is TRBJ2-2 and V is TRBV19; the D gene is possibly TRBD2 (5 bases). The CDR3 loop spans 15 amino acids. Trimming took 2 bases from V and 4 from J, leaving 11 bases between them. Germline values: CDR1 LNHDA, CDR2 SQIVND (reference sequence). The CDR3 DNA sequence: TGTGCCAGTAGTATACGTCCGGGAAGCACCGGGGAGCTGTTTTTT. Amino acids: CASSIRPGSTGELFF.

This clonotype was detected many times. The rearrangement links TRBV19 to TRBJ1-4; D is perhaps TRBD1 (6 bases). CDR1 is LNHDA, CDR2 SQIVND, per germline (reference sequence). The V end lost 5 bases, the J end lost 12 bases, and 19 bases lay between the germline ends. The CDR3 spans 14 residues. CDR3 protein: CASSSDRHLKELFF. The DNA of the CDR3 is TGTGCCAGTAGTTCGGACAGACACCTGAAGGAACTGTTTTTT. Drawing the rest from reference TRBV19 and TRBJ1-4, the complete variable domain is DGGITQSPKYLFRKEGQNVTLSCEQNLNHDAMYWYRQDPGQGLRLIYYSQIVNDFQKGDIAEGYSVSREKKESFPLTVTSAQKNPTAFYLCASSSDRHLKELFFGSGTQLSVL.